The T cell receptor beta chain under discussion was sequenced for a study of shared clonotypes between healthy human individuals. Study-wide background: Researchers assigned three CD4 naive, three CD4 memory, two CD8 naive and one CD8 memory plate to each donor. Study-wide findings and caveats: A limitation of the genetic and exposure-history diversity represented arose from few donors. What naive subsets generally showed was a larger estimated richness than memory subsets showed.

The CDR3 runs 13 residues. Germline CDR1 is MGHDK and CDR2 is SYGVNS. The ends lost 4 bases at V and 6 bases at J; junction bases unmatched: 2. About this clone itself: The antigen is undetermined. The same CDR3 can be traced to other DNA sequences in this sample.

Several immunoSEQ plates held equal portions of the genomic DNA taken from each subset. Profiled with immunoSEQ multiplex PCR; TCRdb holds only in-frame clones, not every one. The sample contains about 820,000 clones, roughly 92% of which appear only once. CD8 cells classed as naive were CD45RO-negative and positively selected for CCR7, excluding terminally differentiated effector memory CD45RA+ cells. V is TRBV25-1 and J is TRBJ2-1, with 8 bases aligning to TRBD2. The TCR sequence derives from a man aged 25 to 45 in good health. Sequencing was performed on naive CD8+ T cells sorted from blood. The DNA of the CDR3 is TGTGCCAGCAGTGGTGGGACTAGCAATGAGCAGTTCTTC. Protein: CASSGGTSNEQFF.